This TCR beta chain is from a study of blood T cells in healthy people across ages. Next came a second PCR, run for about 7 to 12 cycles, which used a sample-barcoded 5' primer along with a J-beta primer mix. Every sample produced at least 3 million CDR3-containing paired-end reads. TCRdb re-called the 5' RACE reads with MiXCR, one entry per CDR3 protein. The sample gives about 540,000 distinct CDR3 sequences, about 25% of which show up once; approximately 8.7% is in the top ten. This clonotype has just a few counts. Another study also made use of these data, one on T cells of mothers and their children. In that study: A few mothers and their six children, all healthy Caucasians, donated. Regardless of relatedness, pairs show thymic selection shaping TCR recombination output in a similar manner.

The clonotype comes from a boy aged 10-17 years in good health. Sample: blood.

CDR3 DNA sequence: TGCGCCAGCAGCCAAGATGCCCCACAAGAGACCCAGTACTTC. This translates into CASSQDAPQETQYF. J is TRBJ2-5 and V is TRBV4-3; no definite D call. Germline lookup yields CDR1 LGHNA and CDR2 YSLEER. The CDR3 is made up of 14 amino acids. V was trimmed by 0 bases and J by 2 bases, leaving 7 bases between them.